This T cell receptor beta chain stems from a study of Ad26.COV2.S vaccination and SARS-CoV-2 variants. Study details: Into the muscle, Ad26.COV2.S was dosed once or twice, 56 days apart.

Trimming stripped 2 bases from V and 0 bases from J, with 11 bases between. The CDR3 runs to 16 residues. Germline CDR1 and CDR2: SNHLY and FYNNEI. Regarding treatment: some 20 received Ad26.COV2.S at low or high dose, single or two shots; several received placebo; per-sample allocation not given. Day 63 following the first vaccine or placebo injection was when the samples were taken. Data came from immunoSEQ multiplex PCR; TCRdb stores just in-frame clones and leaves some out. Among 300,000 to 400,000 clones, around 81% were seen once, and the ten largest hold approximately 2%. Study observations and caveats: Spike-specific CD8+ and CD4+ T cell responses reportedly showed substantial breadth after vaccination. Recipients of vaccine and of placebo showed similar breadth of their non-spike TCR repertoires. Possible underestimation of total T cell responses by the TCR breadth and depth analyses was noted.

This clone was found a few times. Antigen specificity is unknown. The V gene is TRBV2, the J gene TRBJ1-3; D gene uncertain. Sequencing was performed on peripheral blood, taken in a trial of Ad26.COV2.S vaccine versus placebo. The sequence was collected from a person between 18 and 65 years old who received the Ad26.COV2.S COVID-19 vaccine or a placebo. CDR3 coding DNA: TGTGCCAGCAGTGAATCGAGGCCGGTCTCTGGAAACACCATATATTTT. Translation gives CASSESRPVSGNTIYF.